These 26 T cell receptor beta chains were all obtained from the same sample, sequenced in a study of T cell responses to AZD1222 COVID-19 vaccine. Sequencing used immunoSEQ multiplex PCR; TCRdb keeps in-frame clones, though not all of them. The data show about 140,000 clones, about 90% seen once. The sample was peripheral blood, taken 28 days after the second dose of the MenACWY control vaccine. These receptors were taken from an adult who received the MenACWY meningococcal vaccine as a control.

The chain uses TRBV3-1 (or the pseudogene TRBV3-2) and TRBJ2-2; no clear D. V was shortened by 4 bases and J by 0 bases, with 9 bases between the two germline ends. The V gene's germline CDR1 is LGHDT and CDR2 YNNKEL (reference sequence). The CDR3 totals 15 residues. The CDR3 here is CASSLTAANTGELFF. CDR3 DNA sequence: TGTGCCAGCAGCCTCACAGCCGCGAACACCGGGGAGCTGTTTTTT.

The chain couples TRBV19 to TRBJ1-2; D might be TRBD1 (5 bases). Germline CDR1 and CDR2: LNHDA and SQIVND (reference sequence). The V end was cut by 10 bases, the J end by 1 base, with 16 bases between. The CDR3 spans 14 residues. CDR3 loop: CATSGGTNNYGYTF. The CDR3 coding sequence is TGTGCCACTTCTGGGGGGACGAATAACTATGGCTACACCTTC.

The chain couples TRBV29-1 to TRBJ2-7, with a possible D match to TRBD1 (6 bases). Trimming removed 1 base at V and 5 bases at J, with 15 bases between. The CDR3 is 14 amino acids. Germline V CDR1 and CDR2: SQVTM, ANQGSEA. The CDR3 sequence is CSVEVQGLRDEQYF. The CDR3 DNA is TGCAGCGTTGAAGTACAGGGCCTACGGGACGAGCAGTACTTC.

V and J are TRBV7-3 and TRBJ2-3, with D perhaps matching TRBD2 (5 bases). Germline values: CDR1 SGHTA, CDR2 FQGTGA. CDR3 length equals 14 residues. V was trimmed by 2 bases and J by 5 bases, leaving 11 bases between them. CDR3 sequence reads: CASSLGFGKDTQYF. The CDR3 DNA reads as TGTGCCAGCAGCTTAGGTTTCGGGAAAGATACGCAGTATTTT.

The chain combines TRBV18 with TRBJ2-1, with TRBD2 matching 13 bases. Germline-derived CDR1 and CDR2 are KGHSH and LQKENI. The CDR3 is made up of 16 amino acids. The junction had 5 bases not matched to a gene; V was cut back by 2 bases and J by 7 bases. CDR3 amino acids: CASSPGLAGAKNEQFF. In DNA, the CDR3 is TGTGCCAGCTCACCAGGACTAGCGGGAGCTAAGAATGAGCAGTTCTTC.

This rearrangement joins TRBV11-3 to TRBJ2-2, with TRBD1 identical over 9 bases. Per the germline V gene, CDR1 is SGHNT and CDR2 is YENEEA. The CDR3 spans 16 residues. The V gene end was trimmed by 3 bases and the J gene end by 0 bases; junction bases not matched to a gene: 2. This CDR3 is CASSFRQGANTGELFF. The CDR3 DNA is TGTGCCAGCAGCTTTAGACAGGGGGCGAACACCGGGGAGCTGTTTTTT.

The chain combines TRBV24-1 with TRBJ2-5; possibly TRBD1 or TRBD2 for D (5 bases each). Germline V gene sequence: CDR1 KGHDR, CDR2 SFDVKD. The V end lost 4 bases, the J end lost 2 bases, and 16 bases lay between the germline ends. CDR3 length: 16 amino acids. Here the CDR3 reads CATSDTPGRVQETQYF. CDR3 nucleotides: TGTGCCACCAGTGACACCCCGGGACGGGTACAAGAGACCCAGTACTTC.

The chain recombines TRBV19 with TRBJ2-3; 9 bases are a match to TRBD2. The V segment lost 3 bases and the J segment 5 bases; nucleotides outside the gene matches: 6. CDR3 length: 15 residues. CDR1 and CDR2 (germline): LNHDA, SQIVND (reference sequence). CDR3 protein: CASSILSSGVDTQYF. CDR3 sequence (DNA): TGTGCCAGTAGTATTTTGTCTAGCGGGGTAGATACGCAGTATTTT.

This clone was found once. The rearrangement uses TRBV3-1 (or the pseudogene TRBV3-2) and TRBJ2-3, with 10 nucleotides matching TRBD2. Germline V gives CDR1 LGHDT, CDR2 YNNKEL (reference sequence). This CDR3 has 16 amino acids. Trimming cost V 4 bases and J 2 bases; bases outside gene matches: 6. The chain's CDR3 is CASSPLLAGDTDTQYF. The DNA for the CDR3 is TGTGCCAGCAGCCCCCTGCTAGCGGGGGACACAGATACGCAGTATTTT.

The chain recombines TRBV4-3 with TRBJ2-3; D uncertain. The CDR3 runs 16 residues. Trimming removed 1 base from V and 4 bases from J, with 15 bases in between. Per germline, CDR1 LGHNA and CDR2 YSLEER. CDR3 sequence: CASSQGLTGFSDTQYF. CDR3 DNA sequence: TGCGCCAGCAGCCAAGGGCTAACGGGTTTTTCAGATACGCAGTATTTT.

This clone was observed a few times. The V and J genes are TRBV19 and TRBJ2-7; D is ambiguous. This CDR3 is 12 amino acids long. Germline V lookup: CDR1 LNHDA, CDR2 SQIVND (reference sequence). Between the trimmed V and J ends, which lost 3 bases and 6 bases, there was a span of 9 bases. CDR3 nucleotide sequence: TGTGCCAGTAGTATCGGGTTCAGCGAGCAGTACTTC. Amino acids: CASSIGFSEQYF.

The J gene is TRBJ2-7, the V gene TRBV11-2; D is possibly TRBD1 (8 bases). V lost 6 bases, J lost 2 bases, and 14 bases lay in between. This CDR3 has 14 residues. From germline, CDR1 is SGHAT and CDR2 FQNNGV. The CDR3 region is CASRVQGGPYEQYF. As DNA, the CDR3 is TGTGCCAGCAGGGTACAGGGGGGGCCCTACGAGCAGTACTTC.

The chain uses TRBV2 and TRBJ1-1; TRBD1 is a possible D gene (6 bases). The V gene's germline CDR1 is SNHLY and CDR2 FYNNEI. Trimming left V 7 bases short and J 2 bases short, with 11 bases between. The CDR3 runs to 13 residues. CDR3 protein: CASILDRNTEAFF. In DNA, the CDR3 is TGTGCCAGCATCCTGGACAGAAACACTGAAGCTTTCTTT.

The chain is built from TRBV28 and TRBJ2-7; D not certain. V was cut by 3 bases and J by 0 bases, with 18 bases left in between. The germline CDR1 and CDR2 sequences are MDHEN and SYDVKM. The CDR3 consists of 17 residues. This CDR3 is CASSFYPPRPSSYEQYF. CDR3 bases: TGTGCCAGCAGTTTTTACCCACCTAGACCCTCCTCCTACGAGCAGTACTTC.

For the CDR3, the DNA is TGTGCCAGCAGTACTTGGGGGAGCACAGATACGCAGTATTTT. It specifies CASSTWGSTDTQYF. The chain joins TRBV6-5 to TRBJ2-3; either TRBD1 or TRBD2 may fit D (5 bases each). Trimming stripped 5 bases from V and 0 bases from J, with 9 bases between. CDR3 length: 14 residues. The germline V gene encodes CDR1 MNHEY and CDR2 SVGAGI.

The chain links TRBV5-1 to TRBJ2-3; 14 bases agree with TRBD2. The germline CDR1 and CDR2 sequences are SGHRS and YFSETQ. The CDR3 covers 15 residues. V lost 3 bases, J lost 5 bases, and 2 bases stayed unmatched. The CDR3 loop reads CASSSGTSGRDTQYF. DNA of the CDR3: TGCGCCAGCAGCTCGGGGACTAGCGGGAGAGATACGCAGTATTTT.

This clone was seen a single time. The rearrangement joins TRBV18 to TRBJ1-1; 7 positions match TRBD1. This CDR3 has 14 residues. Trimming cost V 4 bases and J 1 base; bases outside gene matches: 3. Germline lookup yields CDR1 KGHSH and CDR2 LQKENI. The CDR3 here is CASSQTGANTEAFF. CDR3 nucleotides: TGTGCCAGCTCACAAACAGGGGCGAACACTGAAGCTTTCTTT.

This clone was picked up one time. This chain uses TRBV6-2 or TRBV6-3 with TRBJ2-7; D unresolved. V lost 4 bases to trimming and J lost 0 bases, with 7 bases between them. Germline V gives CDR1 MNHEY, CDR2 SVGEGT. This CDR3 comprises 13 residues. Written as DNA, the CDR3 is TGTGCCAGCAGTTCTCCCGTCTCCTACGAGCAGTACTTC. Its translation is CASSSPVSYEQYF.

The rearrangement uses TRBV6-5 and TRBJ2-7; D possibly corresponds to TRBD2 (6 bases). This CDR3 is 13 amino acids long. CDR1 MNHEY and CDR2 SVGAGI come from the germline V gene. V lost 9 bases, J lost 6 bases, and 18 bases lay in between. CDR3 residues: CASSGLYSGEQYF. For the CDR3, the DNA is TGTGCCAGTAGCGGCCTTTACTCGGGCGAGCAGTACTTC.

This clone was seen a few times. The chain uses TRBV7-9 and TRBJ2-1, with D perhaps matching TRBD1 or TRBD2 (6 bases each). Germline lookup yields CDR1 SEHNR and CDR2 FQNEAQ (reference sequence). Trimming shortened V by 4 bases and J by 7 bases, and 14 bases separated the two germline ends. This CDR3 comprises 14 residues. CDR3: CASSSDGGKNEQFF. CDR3 nucleotide sequence: TGTGCCAGCAGCTCGGACGGGGGCAAGAATGAGCAGTTCTTC.

The rearrangement joins TRBV19 to TRBJ1-5, with 11 bases lining up with TRBD1. V trimming: 3 bases; J trimming: 5 bases; junction bases outside the gene matches: 3. From germline, CDR1 is LNHDA and CDR2 SQIVND (reference sequence). CDR3 size: 15 residues. The CDR3 sequence: CASSIGQGAHQPQHF. In DNA form, the CDR3 reads TGTGCCAGTAGTATTGGACAGGGGGCACATCAGCCCCAGCATTTT.

This clone was recorded once. This chain uses TRBV7-9 with TRBJ1-3, with TRBD1 as a possible D gene (6 bases). CDR1 SEHNR and CDR2 FQNEAQ come from the germline V gene (reference sequence). This CDR3 has 13 residues. Trimming shortened V by 6 bases and J by 6 bases, and 12 bases separated the two germline ends. CDR3 residues: CASSFYRENTIYF. The DNA for the CDR3 is TGTGCCAGCAGTTTTTACAGGGAAAACACCATATATTTT.

J is TRBJ1-5 and V is TRBV20-1; D ambiguous. Germline loops: CDR1 DFQATT, CDR2 SNEGSKA (reference sequence). This CDR3 comprises 11 residues. The V and J ends lost 3 bases and 5 bases respectively, with 5 bases between them. CDR3 nucleotide sequence: TGCAGTGCTAGCTGGGATCAGCCCCAGCATTTT. Its translation: CSASWDQPQHF.

This clone turned up a few times. The chain carries TRBV2 and TRBJ2-1; D is perhaps TRBD2 (5 bases). The CDR3 totals 13 residues. Trimming cost V 3 bases and J 9 bases, with 12 bases left between them. Looked up from germline, CDR1 is SNHLY and CDR2 is FYNNEI. Here the CDR3 reads CASSDGGLSEQFF. DNA of the CDR3: TGTGCCAGCAGTGATGGCGGGCTGAGTGAGCAGTTCTTC. The complete variable domain, with remaining parts taken from reference TRBV2 and TRBJ2-1, reads EPEVTQTPSHQVTQMGQEVILRCVPISNHLYFYWYRQILGQKVEFLVSFYNNEISEKSEIFDDQFSVERPDGSNFTLKIRSTKLEDSAMYFCASSDGGLSEQFFGPGTRLTVL.

The genes are TRBV7-6 and TRBJ1-1, with D uncertain. Germline values: CDR1 SGHVS, CDR2 FNYEAQ. The V gene lost 0 bases and the J gene lost 8 bases, with 10 bases spanning the gap. This CDR3 spans 13 amino acids. The CDR3 DNA reads as TGTGCCAGCAGCTTAGCGATGGAGGGAGAAGCTTTCTTT. Its translation: CASSLAMEGEAFF.

The table lists this clone with a count of one. This chain uses TRBV6-5 with TRBJ2-1; no reliable D call. Deletions cut 7 bases from V and 7 bases from J, with 20 bases between. Looked up from germline, CDR1 is MNHEY and CDR2 is SVGAGI. The CDR3 runs to 15 residues. The CDR3 DNA is TGTGCCAGCATCCAGCCAGGAGACATTCTTAATGAGCAGTTCTTC. This codes for CASIQPGDILNEQFF.